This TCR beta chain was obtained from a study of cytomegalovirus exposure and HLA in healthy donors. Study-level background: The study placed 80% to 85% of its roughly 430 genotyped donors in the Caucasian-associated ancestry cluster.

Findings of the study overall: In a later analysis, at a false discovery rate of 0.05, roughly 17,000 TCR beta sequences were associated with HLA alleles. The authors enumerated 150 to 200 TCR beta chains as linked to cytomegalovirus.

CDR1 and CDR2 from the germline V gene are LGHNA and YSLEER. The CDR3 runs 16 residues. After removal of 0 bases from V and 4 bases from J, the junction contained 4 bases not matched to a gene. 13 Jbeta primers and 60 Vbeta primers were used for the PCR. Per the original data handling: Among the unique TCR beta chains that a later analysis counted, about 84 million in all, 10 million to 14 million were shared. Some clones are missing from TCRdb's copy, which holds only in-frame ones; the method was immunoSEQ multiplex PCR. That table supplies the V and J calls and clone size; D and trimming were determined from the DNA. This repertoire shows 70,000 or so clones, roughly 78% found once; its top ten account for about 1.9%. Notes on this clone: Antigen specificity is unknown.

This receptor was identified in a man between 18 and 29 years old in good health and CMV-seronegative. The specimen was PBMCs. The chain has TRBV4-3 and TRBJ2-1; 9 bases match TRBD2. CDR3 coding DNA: TGCGCCAGCAGCCAAGATAGGAGCGGGGGGTACAATGAGCAGTTCTTC. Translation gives CASSQDRSGGYNEQFF.